These T cell receptor beta chains were read from a single sample in a study of CD8+ T cells in alopecia areata. Sequencing was performed with immunoSEQ multiplex PCR; in TCRdb, only in-frame clones are kept and a portion is missing. The table has more than 95,000 clones, roughly 41% seen once. The sequenced sample was CD4+ T cells sorted from blood. These receptors were obtained from a human donor with alopecia areata. CDR3s include the opening cysteine and the closing phenylalanine or tryptophan. Fields, in order: J gene, clone size, D gene, V gene, CDR3 length, CDR3 protein, CDR3 DNA. A D gene is named only where the DNA matches it firmly. A clone size is listed for some rows: how often the clone was seen (once, few, many), or a class if it is expanded.

TRBJ2-6 NA NA TRBV14 14 CASSQFGGANVLTF TGTGCCAGCAGCCAATTCGGGGGGGCCAACGTCCTGACTTTC
TRBJ1-6 NA NA TRBV27 15 CASSLVGQINSPLHF TGTGCCAGCAGTTTGGTCGGACAGATCAATTCACCCCTCCACTTT
TRBJ2-6 NA NA TRBV7-9 16 CASSLLGYSGANVLTF TGTGCCAGCAGCTTACTGGGTTACTCTGGGGCCAACGTCCTGACTTTC
TRBJ2-7 NA NA TRBV6-5 13 CASILQGAYEQYF TGTGCCAGCATCTTACAGGGAGCCTACGAGCAGTACTTC
TRBJ2-3 NA NA TRBV5-1 15 CASSLDPGDTDTQYF TGCGCCAGCAGCTTGGACCCGGGAGACACAGATACGCAGTATTTT
TRBJ2-3 once NA TRBV4-1 11 CASSVADTQYF TGCGCCAGCAGCGTTGCAGATACGCAGTATTTT
TRBJ1-6 NA NA TRBV7-2 15 CASSLESSYNSPLHF TGTGCCAGCAGCCTGGAAAGCTCCTATAATTCACCCCTCCACTTT
TRBJ2-4 NA NA TRBV5-1 16 CASSVKVISAKNIQYF TGCGCCAGCAGCGTCAAGGTAATCTCGGCCAAAAACATTCAGTACTTC
TRBJ2-7 NA NA TRBV23-1 13 CAGRHTGVYEQYF TGCGCCGGCAGACATACTGGGGTCTACGAGCAGTACTTC
TRBJ1-2 NA NA TRBV30 14 CAWNYLGGDYGYTF TGTGCCTGGAACTATCTGGGGGGAGACTATGGCTACACCTTC
TRBJ2-7 NA TRBD2 TRBV4-3 15 CASSLSGGPLYEQYF TGCGCCAGCAGTCTAAGCGGGGGGCCACTCTACGAGCAGTACTTC
TRBJ1-3 NA NA TRBV6-5 14 CASSYSGLGNTIYF TGTGCCAGCAGTTACTCGGGACTTGGAAACACCATATATTTT
TRBJ1-1 NA NA TRBV7-2 8 CARGVAFF TGTGCCAGGGGGGTGGCTTTCTTT
TRBJ2-1 few TRBD1 TRBV14 14 CASRGTEVYNEQFF TGTGCCAGCAGAGGGACAGAAGTTTACAATGAGCAGTTCTTC
TRBJ2-4 NA TRBD1 TRBV28 13 CASSLDRGLIQYF TGTGCCAGCAGCCTAGACAGGGGTCTAATTCAGTACTTC
TRBJ2-5 NA NA TRBV23-1 18 CASRHERYNSEGEETQYF TGCGCCAGCAGACATGAGCGGTATAACAGCGAGGGGGAAGAGACCCAGTACTTC
TRBJ1-1 NA NA TRBV5-6 14 CASSLFRLHTEAFF TGTGCCAGCAGCTTGTTCAGGCTCCACACTGAAGCTTTCTTT
TRBJ1-6 NA NA TRBV5-6 17 CASSLLQGHSYNSPLHF TGTGCCAGCAGCCTTCTACAGGGTCACTCCTATAATTCACCCCTCCACTTT
TRBJ2-2 NA NA TRBV29-1 11 CSVEVGGELFF TGCAGCGTTGAAGTCGGAGGGGAGCTGTTTTTT
TRBJ1-1 NA NA TRBV5-1 13 CASSLRGGTEAFF TGCGCCAGCAGCTTGAGAGGGGGCACTGAAGCTTTCTTT
TRBJ1-5 few NA TRBV29-1 13 CSVASGGNQPQHF TGCAGCGTTGCATCAGGGGGCAATCAGCCCCAGCATTTT
TRBJ2-3 few NA TRBV29-1 14 CSASRRSSTDTQYF TGCAGCGCATCCAGGCGATCTAGCACAGATACGCAGTATTTT
TRBJ2-7 NA NA TRBV29-1 12 CSVVKGGSEQYF TGCAGCGTTGTTAAGGGGGGGAGCGAGCAGTACTTC
TRBJ1-2 many NA TRBV7-2 13 CASTRPEHYGYTF TGTGCCAGCACTAGGCCAGAGCACTATGGCTACACCTTC
TRBJ2-7 few NA TRBV7-2 19 CASSLTNLRDNGTTYEQYF TGTGCCAGCAGCTTAACTAACCTCCGAGATAACGGGACCACCTACGAGCAGTACTTC
TRBJ2-4 NA TRBD2 TRBV5-4 17 CASSLASGPPSKNIQYF TGTGCCAGCAGCTTGGCTAGCGGGCCACCCTCCAAAAACATTCAGTACTTC
TRBJ2-7 NA NA TRBV6-5 16 CASSYGSYWANYEQYF TGTGCCAGCAGTTACGGGTCCTACTGGGCTAACTACGAGCAGTACTTC
TRBJ1-6 NA NA TRBV28 15 CASSYPGGRNSPLHF TGTGCCAGCAGTTACCCCGGGGGGCGCAACTCACCCCTCCACTTT
TRBJ1-1 few NA TRBV28 12 CASRTRGAEAFF TGTGCCAGCAGGACCCGGGGAGCTGAAGCTTTCTTT